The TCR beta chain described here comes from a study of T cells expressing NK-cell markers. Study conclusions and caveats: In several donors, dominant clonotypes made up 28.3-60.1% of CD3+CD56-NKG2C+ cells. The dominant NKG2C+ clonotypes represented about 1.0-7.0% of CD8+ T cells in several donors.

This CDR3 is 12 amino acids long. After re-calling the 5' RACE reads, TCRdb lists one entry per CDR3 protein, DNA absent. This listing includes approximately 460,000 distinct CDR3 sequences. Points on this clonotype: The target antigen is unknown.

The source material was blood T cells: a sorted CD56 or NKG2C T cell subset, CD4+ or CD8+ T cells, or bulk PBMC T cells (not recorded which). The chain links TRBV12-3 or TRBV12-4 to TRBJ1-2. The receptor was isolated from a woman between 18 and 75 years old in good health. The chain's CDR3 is CASTTPPLGYTF.